One and the same sample provided the 3 T cell receptor beta chains below, sequenced in a study of control samples from healthy donors and cancer patients. The data were produced by immunoSEQ multiplex PCR, yet TCRdb's version contains in-frame clones alone and is incomplete. The sample contains around 130,000 clones, 85% to 95% of which appear only once. Material for sequencing was PBMCs. These TCRs come from a man aged 50-59 years with head and neck cancer.

V is TRBV2 and J is TRBJ1-2; D gene uncertain. V was trimmed by 8 bases and J by 5 bases, leaving 6 bases between them. The CDR3 has 10 residues. The germline CDR1 and CDR2 sequences are SNHLY and FYNNEI. CDR3 DNA sequence: TGTGCCAGCTTTGGATATGGCTACACCTTC. It yields the protein CASFGYGYTF.

The V gene is TRBV21-1, the J gene TRBJ2-2. TRBV21-1 is assigned pseudogene status. The CDR3 covers 17 residues. The CDR3 DNA reads as TGTGCCAGCAGCAAAGGGAGTAGGGGAGGGGGCGCCGGGGAGCTGTTTTTT. Amino acids: CASSKGSRGGGAGELFF.

The genes are TRBV27 and TRBJ2-5; 12 bases align to TRBD1. CDR3 size: 16 residues. V dropped 3 bases and J dropped 5; count of bases not matched to a gene: 7. Germline V lookup: CDR1 MNHEY, CDR2 SMNVEV (reference sequence). The chain's CDR3 is CASSFFGTGGKETQYF. As DNA, the CDR3 is TGTGCCAGCAGTTTTTTTGGGACAGGGGGCAAGGAGACCCAGTACTTC.